This passage covers 20 T cell receptor beta chains from one sample sequenced in a study of blood T cell repertoires in COVID-19. Profiled with immunoSEQ multiplex PCR; TCRdb holds only in-frame clones, not every one. The sample contains more than 25,000 clones, 70% to 90% of which appear only once. Sample: peripheral blood. These receptors were collected from a human donor with active COVID-19. The donor label of this sample is uncertain.

This clone turned up a few times. The chain joins TRBV12-3 or TRBV12-4 to TRBJ1-1; 10 bases line up with TRBD1. CDR3 length: 13 residues. Trimming cost V 6 bases and J 3 bases; bases outside gene matches: 1. CDR3 in amino acids: CASSGTGDTEAFF. CDR3 nucleotides: TGTGCCAGCAGCGGGACAGGGGACACTGAAGCTTTCTTT.

J is TRBJ1-5 and V is TRBV3-1 (or the pseudogene TRBV3-2), with D possibly TRBD1 on 5 matching bases. The CDR3 spans 15 residues. CDR1 LGHDT and CDR2 YNNKEL come from the germline V gene (reference sequence). Between the trimmed V and J ends, which lost 1 base and 6 bases, there was a span of 13 bases. The CDR3 nucleotides are TGTGCCAGCAGCCAAGCGGGCAGGGAAGGTCAGCCCCAGCATTTT. Amino acids: CASSQAGREGQPQHF.

The chain recombines TRBV10-3 with TRBJ2-5, with 8 bases identical to TRBD2. Germline loops: CDR1 ENHRY, CDR2 SYGVKD. V lost 10 bases and J lost 2; bases outside the gene matches: 9. CDR3 size: 14 residues. CDR3 loop: CATSRGGNQETQYF. As DNA, the CDR3 is TGTGCCACCTCTCGGGGGGGGAATCAAGAGACCCAGTACTTC.

V usage is TRBV24-1 and J usage is TRBJ2-1; TRBD2 agrees at 13 bases. CDR1 is KGHDR, CDR2 SFDVKD, per germline. With V trimmed by 2 bases and J by 8 bases, 8 bases remained unmatched. This CDR3 region has 17 residues. The CDR3 DNA is TGTGCCACCAGTGATTCCCCAACTAGCGGGAGGGCCGATGAGCAGTTCTTC. This gives the protein CATSDSPTSGRADEQFF.

This chain links TRBV5-4 with TRBJ2-7; 10 bases are a match to TRBD1. CDR3 length equals 16 residues. Trimming took 4 bases from V and 7 from J; bases not matched to a gene: 14. Germline CDR1 and CDR2: SGHNT and YYREEE (reference sequence). CDR3 loop: CASSPNPGQGMVEQYF. In DNA form, the CDR3 reads TGTGCCAGCAGCCCCAACCCGGGACAGGGGATGGTGGAGCAGTACTTC.

The V call is TRBV7-9, the J call TRBJ2-7, with 7 bases lining up with TRBD1. This CDR3 contains 14 residues. Trimming cost V 5 bases and J 5 bases; bases outside gene matches: 9. Germline V gene sequence: CDR1 SEHNR, CDR2 FQNEAQ (reference sequence). The CDR3 here is CASSLRDSPHEQYF. The CDR3 nucleotides read TGTGCCAGCAGCCTTAGGGACAGTCCCCACGAGCAGTACTTC.

J is TRBJ2-4 and V is TRBV19; 7 bases align to TRBD1. This CDR3 is 15 amino acids long. CDR1 LNHDA and CDR2 SQIVND come from the germline V gene (reference sequence). The trim removed 5 bases at V and 7 bases at J, leaving 11 bases unmatched. The CDR3 region has the DNA TGTGCCAGTAGTGCCGACAGGGAATTCAACAACATTCAGTACTTC. Encoded protein: CASSADREFNNIQYF.

J is TRBJ2-1 and V is TRBV5-1; weak D call: TRBD1 (6 bases). The CDR3 has 15 residues. With 0 bases removed from V and 6 bases from J, the gap between germline ends came to 13 bases. Germline V gene lookup returns CDR1 SGHRS and CDR2 YFSETQ. CDR3 nucleotides: TGCGCCAGCAGCTTGGTGGACAGAACGGTCAATGAGCAGTTCTTC. Protein: CASSLVDRTVNEQFF. The full variable domain, with the rest looked up from reference TRBV5-1 and TRBJ2-1, is KAGVTQTPRYLIKTRGQQVTLSCSPISGHRSVSWYQQTPGQGLQFLFEYFSETQRNKGNFPGRFSGRQFSNSRSEMNVSTLELGDSALYLCASSLVDRTVNEQFFGPGTRLTVL.

DNA of the CDR3: TGTGCTAGTGGCCTCGTAACCGGAGCCGAGCAGTACTTC. It translates to CASGLVTGAEQYF. This sequence joins TRBV12-5 and TRBJ2-7, with unresolved D. V dropped 6 bases and J dropped 6 bases, with 15 bases sitting between them. Germline V gene data show CDR1 as LGHNT and CDR2 as FRNRAP. CDR3 length equals 13 residues. The full variable domain, rest sourced from reference TRBV12-5 and TRBJ2-7, is DARVTQTPRHKVTEMGQEVTMRCQPILGHNTVFWYRQTMMQGLELLAYFRNRAPLDDSGMPKDRFSAEMPDATLATLKIQPSEPRDSAVYFCASGLVTGAEQYFGPGTRLTVT.

This chain links TRBV5-4 with TRBJ2-6, with 11 bases matching TRBD1. V dropped 4 bases and J dropped 0; count of bases not matched to a gene: 6. This CDR3 has 18 residues. Germline CDR1 is SGHNT and CDR2 is YYREEE (reference sequence). The CDR3 coding sequence is TGTGCCAGCAGCCGATGGACAGGGGGCATCTCTGGGGCCAACGTCCTGACTTTC. It encodes CASSRWTGGISGANVLTF.

The genes are TRBV27 and TRBJ1-4; 11 bases agree with TRBD1. CDR1 is MNHEY, CDR2 SMNVEV, per germline (reference sequence). This CDR3 spans 15 amino acids. V trimming: 3 bases; J trimming: 10 bases; junction bases outside the gene matches: 7. CDR3 nucleotide sequence: TGTGCCAGCAGTTTCTCCGGGACAGGGGGAGGAAAACTGTTTTTT. It encodes CASSFSGTGGGKLFF. The full variable domain, in which reference TRBV27 and TRBJ1-4 provide the parts outside the CDR3, is EAQVTQNPRYLITVTGKKLTVTCSQNMNHEYMSWYRQDPGLGLRQIYYSMNVEVTDKGDVPEGYKVSRKEKRNFPLILESPSPNQTSLYFCASSFSGTGGGKLFFGSGTQLSVL.

The J gene is TRBJ1-2, the V gene TRBV12-3 or TRBV12-4, with 11 bases matching TRBD1. Trimming cost V 8 bases and J 8 bases; bases outside gene matches: 7. The CDR3 extends over 13 amino acids. The CDR3 DNA follows: TGTGCCAGCGGGACAGGGGGGAGAGGGGGCTACACCTTC. The encoded protein is CASGTGGRGGYTF.

The chain has TRBV18 and TRBJ1-1; a weak D match, TRBD1 (5 bases). V was trimmed by 8 bases and J by 1 base, leaving 11 bases between them. The V gene's germline CDR1 is KGHSH and CDR2 LQKENI. The CDR3 spans 13 residues. The CDR3 here is CASRSDRNTEAFF. Written as DNA, the CDR3 is TGTGCCAGCCGCTCCGACAGGAACACTGAAGCTTTCTTT.

The chain combines TRBV6-5 with TRBJ1-2, with D perhaps matching TRBD1 (5 bases). This CDR3 is built from 11 residues. The germline CDR1 and CDR2 sequences are MNHEY and SVGAGI. V was shortened by 5 bases and J by 8 bases, with 9 bases between the two germline ends. The CDR3 here is CASSQGRGYTF. The CDR3 coding sequence is TGTGCCAGCAGTCAGGGCAGGGGCTACACCTTC.

The chain recombines TRBV12-3 or TRBV12-4 with TRBJ1-1; the D is unclear. Trimming removed 4 bases at V and 11 bases at J, with 14 bases between. There are 12 residues in the CDR3. CDR3 residues: CASSSVTLEAFF. As DNA, the CDR3 is TGTGCCAGCAGTTCGGTAACACTAGAGGCTTTCTTT.

The chain couples TRBV4-2 to TRBJ1-1, with D tentatively TRBD1 (6 bases). Germline values: CDR1 LGHNA, CDR2 YNFKEQ. The V gene lost 3 bases and the J gene lost 4 bases, with 15 bases spanning the gap. The CDR3 consists of 15 residues. CDR3 DNA sequence: TGTGCCAGCAGCCACGATCAGGGGCGGATCACTGAAGCTTTCTTT. This encodes CASSHDQGRITEAFF.

V usage is TRBV18 and J usage is TRBJ2-7, with 11 nucleotides matching TRBD2. This CDR3 region has 14 residues. J gave up 6 bases and V 4 bases, and 5 bases lay outside the gene matches. Germline V gene data show CDR1 as KGHSH and CDR2 as LQKENI. CDR3 in amino acids: CASSQLAGASEQYF. CDR3 nucleotide sequence: TGTGCCAGCTCACAACTAGCGGGAGCCAGCGAGCAGTACTTC.

This rearrangement joins TRBV5-1 to TRBJ2-6, with 7 positions matching TRBD1. Germline values: CDR1 SGHRS, CDR2 YFSETQ. The CDR3 length is 16 residues. V trimming: 4 bases; J trimming: 3 bases; junction bases outside the gene matches: 7. The CDR3, as DNA: TGCGCCAGCAGCCCACCCGGGACAGTTGGGGCCAACGTCCTGACTTTC. This gives the protein CASSPPGTVGANVLTF.

The chain couples TRBV4-1 to TRBJ2-3; 8 nucleotides agree with TRBD1. The CDR3 is made up of 14 amino acids. CDR1 and CDR2 from the germline V gene are MGHRA and YSYEKL. V dropped 6 bases and J dropped 6; count of bases not matched to a gene: 8. The CDR3 region has the DNA TGCGCCAGCAGTCCCCAGGGGGCTCTTGATACGCAGTATTTT. This codes for CASSPQGALDTQYF.

A few counts support this clone. This sequence joins TRBV27 and TRBJ1-2; D possibly corresponds to TRBD1 (6 bases). Germline V gene data show CDR1 as MNHEY and CDR2 as SMNVEV (reference sequence). Trimming pared 4 bases from V and 7 bases from J, leaving 22 bases between. This CDR3 comprises 16 residues. CDR3 nucleotides: TGTGCCAGCAGTTCCCCCGACAGGTTACTAGTCGGTGGCTACACCTTC. This encodes CASSSPDRLLVGGYTF.